Below, 11 T cell receptor beta chains from the same sample are listed, as sequenced in a study of cytomegalovirus exposure and HLA in healthy donors. PCR was performed using 60 Vbeta and 13 Jbeta primers. Produced via immunoSEQ multiplex PCR; TCRdb's table is partial and in-frame only. The table lists approximately 65,000 clones, around 68% of them singletons. Sequenced input: PBMCs. Every receptor here comes from a middle-aged man in good health and CMV-seropositive.

The chain carries TRBV7-8 and TRBJ2-1, with 15 nucleotides matching TRBD2. Germline loops: CDR1 SGHVS, CDR2 FQNEAQ. The CDR3 covers 16 residues. V lost 4 bases and J lost 9; bases outside the gene matches: 7. The CDR3 DNA sequence: TGTGCCAGCAGCTACCTATCGGGACTAGCGGGAGGTGAGCAGTTCTTC. Translation: CASSYLSGLAGGEQFF. The whole variable domain, filled in from reference TRBV7-8 and TRBJ2-1, reads GAGVSQSPRYKVAKRGQDVALRCDPISGHVSLFWYQQALGQGPEFLTYFQNEAQLDKSGLPSDRFFAERPEGSVSTLKIQRTQQEDSAVYLCASSYLSGLAGGEQFFGPGTRLTVL.

This chain connects TRBV14 to TRBJ2-5; 11 bases fit TRBD2. The CDR3 runs to 16 residues. Germline CDR1 is SGHDN and CDR2 is FVKESK. The V gene end was trimmed by 5 bases and the J gene end by 5 bases; junction bases not matched to a gene: 10. The CDR3 protein is CASSTPSGGRRETQYF. The CDR3 bases are TGTGCCAGCAGCACCCCTAGCGGGGGGCGGAGGGAGACCCAGTACTTC. The full variable domain, its missing parts supplied by reference TRBV14 and TRBJ2-5, is EAGVTQFPSHSVIEKGQTVTLRCDPISGHDNLYWYRRVMGKEIKFLLHFVKESKQDESGMPNNRFLAERTGGTYSTLKVQPAELEDSGVYFCASSTPSGGRRETQYFGPGTRLLVL.

This clone has just one count. The genes are TRBV5-1 and TRBJ1-2; no reliable D call. Germline CDR1 is SGHRS and CDR2 is YFSETQ. V lost 5 bases and J lost 8, with 22 bases in between. The CDR3 has 15 residues. The CDR3 nucleotides are TGCGCCAGCAGAGCTCTGTTTTCCTCTATATGGGGCTACACCTTC. It specifies CASRALFSSIWGYTF.

DNA of the CDR3: TGTGCCTGGACTGACACTAGCACAGATACGCAGTATTTT. It translates to CAWTDTSTDTQYF. The chain has TRBV30 and TRBJ2-3, with no clear D. V was trimmed by 4 bases and J by 0 bases, leaving 8 bases between them. The length of the CDR3 is 13 residues. Germline CDR1 reads GTSNPN; CDR2 reads SVGIG (reference sequence).

The V gene is TRBV7-2, the J gene TRBJ2-2, with 11 nucleotides matching TRBD2. The CDR3 totals 17 residues. Unmatched junction bases numbered 8, after V lost 1 base and J lost 7 bases. The germline gives CDR1 SGHTA, CDR2 FQGNSA. CDR3 in amino acids: CASSLVASGGRGGELFF. CDR3 DNA: TGTGCCAGCAGCTTAGTTGCTAGCGGGGGGCGGGGCGGGGAGCTGTTTTTT.

The rearrangement joins TRBV2 to TRBJ2-1, with a weak D call TRBD1 (5 bases). Germline CDR1 SNHLY, CDR2 FYNNEI. The CDR3 is 15 amino acids. V was pared by 1 base and J by 3 bases, with 10 bases between. The CDR3 DNA reads as TGTGCCAGCAGTGAAGTAGGGCAGGGCTACAATGAGCAGTTCTTC. It yields the protein CASSEVGQGYNEQFF.

Only one count was recorded for this clone. CDR3 in amino acids: CASSWETGAQYF. The CDR3 DNA sequence: TGTGCCAGCAGCTGGGAGACAGGGGCGCAGTACTTC. The chain joins TRBV13 to TRBJ2-7; 8 nucleotides align to TRBD1. V dropped 4 bases and J dropped 9; count of bases not matched to a gene: 5. Germline V gene lookup returns CDR1 PRHDT and CDR2 FYEKMQ (reference sequence). The CDR3 is made up of 12 amino acids.

This clone was detected only a few times. The same CDR3 arises from other DNA sequences in this sample as well. The chain couples TRBV10-3 to TRBJ1-2; no clear D. This CDR3 contains 12 residues. The germline CDR1 and CDR2 sequences are ENHRY and SYGVKD. The V end lost 3 bases, the J end lost 1 base, and 3 bases lay between the germline ends. CDR3 DNA sequence: TGTGCCATCAGTGACAGTAACTATGGCTACACCTTC. Amino acid sequence: CAISDSNYGYTF.

The chain uses TRBV7-3 and TRBJ2-7, with 7 nucleotides matching TRBD2. V gave up 6 bases and J gave up 5 bases; unmatched junction bases: 4. There are 12 residues in the CDR3. CDR1 and CDR2 (germline): SGHTA, FQGTGA. Written as DNA, the CDR3 is TGTGCCAGCAGTGCGGGAGACAACGAGCAGTACTTC. Amino acid sequence: CASSAGDNEQYF.

Notes on this clone: This sample includes further DNA sequences coding for the same CDR3. The CDR3 region is CASSFGQGANEKLFF. CDR3 nucleotides: TGTGCCAGCAGTTTCGGACAGGGCGCTAATGAAAAACTGTTTTTT. The gene calls are TRBV6-5 and TRBJ1-4; 8 nucleotides line up with TRBD1. V was pared by 4 bases and J by 3 bases, with 4 bases of the junction left unmatched. This CDR3 comprises 15 residues. Germline assignment: CDR1 MNHEY and CDR2 SVGAGI.

The J gene is TRBJ2-5, the V gene TRBV18, with 7 bases matching TRBD1. The CDR3 is 14 amino acids. V dropped 5 bases and J dropped 3; count of bases not matched to a gene: 6. CDR1 KGHSH and CDR2 LQKENI come from the germline V gene. The CDR3 region is CASSNRDREETQYF. The CDR3 DNA sequence: TGTGCCAGCTCAAACCGGGACAGAGAAGAGACCCAGTACTTC.